This TCR beta chain was identified during a study of early T cells in non-severe SARS-CoV-2 infection. Looking at the study overall: Sequencing used unsorted whole-blood bulk RNA, so chains lack pairing.

This CDR3 comprises 12 residues. Trimming stripped 5 bases from V and 1 base from J, with 3 bases between. Germline V gene data show CDR1 as SGHTA and CDR2 as FQGNSA. Study conclusions and caveats: VDJdb-based matching was biased toward anti-spike CD8 responses and missed private and CD4 specificities.

This clonotype came up many times. No antigen is known for it. Individual cDNA molecules were tagged with unique molecular identifiers. One entry per CDR3 protein, called by TCRdb with MiXCR from the 5' RACE reads. The repertoire holds 40,000 or so distinct CDR3 sequences, with almost 6% as singletons. The J gene is TRBJ1-5, the V gene TRBV7-2; D is uncertain. This TCR came from an adult who was a healthcare worker with PCR-confirmed SARS-CoV-2 infection or an uninfected control (not recorded which). Sequencing was done on a sample of whole blood. CDR3 in amino acids: CASSGSNQPQHF. CDR3 bases: TGTGCCAGCAGCGGCAGCAATCAGCCCCAGCATTTT.